The 22 T cell receptor beta chains listed next were all sequenced from one sample in a study of blood T cell repertoires in COVID-19. Sequenced by immunoSEQ multiplex PCR; TCRdb stores in-frame clones only, minus some. The sample lists more than 85,000 clones; approximately 82% were seen once. The source material was peripheral blood. These receptors all come from a man between 65 and 85 years old with acute or convalescent COVID-19.

The chain uses TRBV14 and TRBJ1-1; D gene unclear. The germline gives CDR1 SGHDN, CDR2 FVKESK. The CDR3 is made up of 14 amino acids. Trimming shortened V by 4 bases and J by 1 base, and 10 bases separated the two germline ends. DNA for the CDR3: TGTGCCAGCAGCCCTATCGGGTGGAACACTGAAGCTTTCTTT. Encoded protein: CASSPIGWNTEAFF.

The gene calls are TRBV7-9 and TRBJ2-7, with D possibly TRBD1 on 6 matching bases. V was trimmed by 3 bases and J by 1 base, leaving 13 bases between them. CDR1 and CDR2 from the germline V gene are SEHNR and FQNEAQ (reference sequence). CDR3 length equals 15 residues. CDR3 bases: TGTGCCAGCAGCTTCGCGTCAGGGGTTTCCTACGAGCAGTACTTC. As protein: CASSFASGVSYEQYF.

This clone was counted only a few times. The chain recombines TRBV28 with TRBJ2-6; D gene unclear. CDR1 MDHEN and CDR2 SYDVKM come from the germline V gene. The CDR3 loop spans 16 amino acids. V lost 1 base to trimming and J lost 2 bases, with 9 bases between them. Here the CDR3 reads CASSLFGGPGANVLTF. The CDR3 DNA follows: TGTGCCAGCAGTTTATTTGGTGGGCCTGGGGCCAACGTCCTGACTTTC.

The V call is TRBV30, the J call TRBJ1-1, with TRBD1 identical over 7 bases. The CDR3 runs to 15 residues. J gave up 0 bases and V 8 bases, and 12 bases lay outside the gene matches. The germline gives CDR1 GTSNPN, CDR2 SVGIG (reference sequence). The CDR3 coding sequence is TGTGCCCGGGCGGTGGGACAGAATTTGAACACTGAAGCTTTCTTT. Protein sequence: CARAVGQNLNTEAFF.

The J gene is TRBJ2-7, the V gene TRBV25-1; D perhaps matches TRBD2 (5 bases). CDR3 size: 13 residues. The germline gives CDR1 MGHDK, CDR2 SYGVNS. Trimming took off 8 bases at V and 2 bases at J, with 13 bases between the two ends. Written as DNA, the CDR3 is TGTGCCAGCGGTAAGGACTTCGCCTACGAGCAGTACTTC. Its translation is CASGKDFAYEQYF.

This sequence joins TRBV7-8 and TRBJ2-2; 7 bases are shared with TRBD2. The germline V gene has CDR1 SGHVS and CDR2 FQNEAQ. This CDR3 has 16 residues. Trimming cost V 1 base and J 6 bases; bases outside gene matches: 8. The CDR3 region is CASSLVAGVVAGELFF. The CDR3 DNA is TGTGCCAGCAGCTTAGTGGCGGGAGTGGTTGCCGGGGAGCTGTTTTTT.

V is TRBV29-1 and J is TRBJ1-4; no reliable D call. Trimming left V 0 bases short and J 13 bases short, with 12 bases between. The CDR3 runs 12 residues. Germline loops: CDR1 SQVTM, CDR2 ANQGSEA. The CDR3 spells CSVEERTEGLFF. DNA of the CDR3: TGCAGCGTTGAAGAAAGGACGGAGGGACTGTTTTTT.

This chain connects TRBV30 to TRBJ1-4; D is ambiguous. This CDR3 has 15 amino acids. Germline V gene sequence: CDR1 GTSNPN, CDR2 SVGIG (reference sequence). Deletions cut 0 bases from V and 7 bases from J, with 15 bases between. CDR3 in DNA: TGTGCCTGGAGTGTACAGACGGGGAATGGTGAAAAACTGTTTTTT. This sequence encodes CAWSVQTGNGEKLFF.

This clone was counted a few times. This sequence joins TRBV10-1 and TRBJ2-3; 8 bases match TRBD1. The germline gives CDR1 WNHNN, CDR2 SYGVQD (reference sequence). Germline trimming cut 5 bases from V and 2 bases from J; bases unmatched to any gene: 6. The CDR3 contains 15 residues. The CDR3 DNA is TGCGCCAGCAGTCCCGGGACAGGTTCCACAGATACGCAGTATTTT. This gives the protein CASSPGTGSTDTQYF.

This chain connects TRBV11-2 to TRBJ1-3; maybe TRBD1 (6 bases). This CDR3 region has 15 residues. Trimming pared 3 bases from V and 3 bases from J, leaving 12 bases between. Germline CDR1 is SGHAT and CDR2 is FQNNGV. DNA for the CDR3: TGTGCCAGCAGCTTGGCGGGGGCGGTTGGAAACACCATATATTTT. Its protein is CASSLAGAVGNTIYF.

The rearrangement links TRBV5-4 to TRBJ1-4, with TRBD1 matching over 9 bases. The CDR3 contains 17 residues. J lost 1 base, V lost 2 bases, and 6 bases had no gene match. Per the germline V gene, CDR1 is SGHNT and CDR2 is YYREEE (reference sequence). CDR3 amino acids: CASSFTGGGETNEKLFF. Written as DNA, the CDR3 is TGTGCCAGCAGCTTTACAGGGGGCGGAGAAACTAATGAAAAACTGTTTTTT.

The V call is TRBV24-1, the J call TRBJ2-2, with TRBD2 matching over 11 bases. This CDR3 spans 15 amino acids. Germline V gives CDR1 KGHDR, CDR2 SFDVKD. The V and J ends lost 9 bases and 1 base, in that order; junction bases with no gene match: 3. Here the CDR3 DNA reads TGTGCCACCGGGGGGACTAGCGGGAACACCGGGGAGCTGTTTTTT. The encoded protein is CATGGTSGNTGELFF.

The chain joins TRBV7-8 to TRBJ1-3, with D hard to call. This CDR3 has 15 residues. CDR1 is SGHVS, CDR2 FQNEAQ, per germline. V lost 5 bases and J lost 4, with 15 bases in between. DNA of the CDR3: TGTGCCAGCAGCCTACTCTCGGGATGGGGAAACACCATATATTTT. This gives the protein CASSLLSGWGNTIYF. The complete variable domain, with remaining parts taken from reference TRBV7-8 and TRBJ1-3, reads GAGVSQSPRYKVAKRGQDVALRCDPISGHVSLFWYQQALGQGPEFLTYFQNEAQLDKSGLPSDRFFAERPEGSVSTLKIQRTQQEDSAVYLCASSLLSGWGNTIYFGEGSWLTVV.

This rearrangement joins TRBV9 to TRBJ1-4; 7 bases map to TRBD1. V lost 2 bases, J lost 5 bases, and 6 bases stayed unmatched. The CDR3 has 15 amino acids. The germline CDR1 and CDR2 sequences are SGDLS and YYNGEE. CDR3 DNA: TGTGCCAGCAGCGTTCTGGGACAGTCGAATGAAAAACTGTTTTTT. Translation: CASSVLGQSNEKLFF. Full variable domain (outside the CDR3, taken from reference TRBV9 and TRBJ1-4): DSGVTQTPKHLITATGQRVTLRCSPRSGDLSVYWYQQSLDQGLQFLIQYYNGEERAKGNILERFSAQQFPDLHSELNLSSLELGDSALYFCASSVLGQSNEKLFFGSGTQLSVL.

The chain uses TRBV9 and TRBJ1-2; 8 bases line up with TRBD1. Germline CDR1 reads SGDLS; CDR2 reads YYNGEE. The junction had 9 bases not matched to a gene; V was cut back by 4 bases and J by 7 bases. This CDR3 region has 14 residues. CDR3 nucleotide sequence: TGTGCCAGCAGCCAGGGGCAGGGGGCGCTTGGCTACACCTTC. This codes for CASSQGQGALGYTF.

In this sample, this clone turned up once. The chain carries TRBV2 and TRBJ1-1, with 7 bases aligning to TRBD1. The CDR3 contains 14 residues. Trimming took 4 bases from V and 3 from J; bases not matched to a gene: 5. Germline V gene sequence: CDR1 SNHLY, CDR2 FYNNEI. CDR3 sequence (DNA): TGTGCCAGCAGTGTACAGGGGAAGGACACTGAAGCTTTCTTT. Translating gives CASSVQGKDTEAFF.

The chain employs TRBV19 and TRBJ2-7, with 7 positions matching TRBD2. Per the germline V gene, CDR1 is LNHDA and CDR2 is SQIVND (reference sequence). J lost 0 bases, V lost 7 bases, and 9 bases had no gene match. This CDR3 comprises 15 residues. In DNA form, the CDR3 reads TGTGCCAGTACCCGAGAGCGGGGCAACTCCTACGAGCAGTACTTC. It yields the protein CASTRERGNSYEQYF.

The chain employs TRBV7-8 and TRBJ2-1; D might be TRBD2 (6 bases). The CDR3 has 15 amino acids. V gave up 5 bases and J gave up 2 bases, with 13 bases separating them. Germline V gene lookup returns CDR1 SGHVS and CDR2 FQNEAQ. Written as DNA, the CDR3 is TGTGCCAGCAGCCTCCTGGGGGGACCCTACAATGAGCAGTTCTTC. Its translation is CASSLLGGPYNEQFF. The variable domain in full, completed from reference TRBV7-8 and TRBJ2-1, reads GAGVSQSPRYKVAKRGQDVALRCDPISGHVSLFWYQQALGQGPEFLTYFQNEAQLDKSGLPSDRFFAERPEGSVSTLKIQRTQQEDSAVYLCASSLLGGPYNEQFFGPGTRLTVL.

The rearrangement uses TRBV20-1 and TRBJ1-1; maybe TRBD1 (5 bases). CDR1 and CDR2 (germline): DFQATT, SNEGSKA (reference sequence). This CDR3 is 11 amino acids long. The CDR3 protein is CRADRNTEAFF. CDR3 nucleotides: TGCAGGGCAGACAGGAACACTGAAGCTTTCTTT.

The V gene is TRBV4-1, the J gene TRBJ1-6; a possible D gene is TRBD1 (6 bases). Germline V lookup: CDR1 MGHRA, CDR2 YSYEKL. The CDR3 is 15 amino acids. Trimming took 0 bases from V and 7 from J, leaving 10 bases between them. CDR3 sequence: CASSQDGQGNSPLHF. DNA for the CDR3: TGCGCCAGCAGCCAAGATGGGCAGGGGAATTCACCCCTCCACTTT.

V and J are TRBV7-8 and TRBJ2-2; 7 bases fit TRBD1. The CDR3 spans 17 residues. V gave up 8 bases and J gave up 2 bases; unmatched junction bases: 14. Germline loops: CDR1 SGHVS, CDR2 FQNEAQ. CDR3 coding DNA: TGTGCCAGCCGCGATCGATTGCAGGGGGTCAACACCGGGGAGCTGTTTTTT. This codes for CASRDRLQGVNTGELFF.

This chain links TRBV7-9 with TRBJ2-3; TRBD2 agrees at 8 bases. Germline CDR1 SEHNR, CDR2 FQNEAQ (reference sequence). The CDR3 is made up of 16 amino acids. Trimming cost V 3 bases and J 5 bases; bases outside gene matches: 10. Here the CDR3 reads CASSFRGGSGIDTQYF. CDR3 bases: TGTGCCAGCAGCTTCAGAGGAGGTAGCGGGATAGATACGCAGTATTTT.